This T cell receptor beta chain came from a study of blood T cell repertoires in COVID-19. The CDR3 loop spans 20 amino acids. Trimming cost V 2 bases and J 0 bases, with 23 bases left between them. Only in-frame clones appear in the TCRdb table, and some are missing; sequencing was by immunoSEQ multiplex PCR. The profile shows about 170,000 clones, approximately 85% of them singletons. The TCR sequence derives from a man in his sixties who had recovered from COVID-19. The sample taken for sequencing was peripheral blood. The chain joins TRBV23-1 to TRBJ1-3, with D possibly TRBD1 on 6 matching bases. TRBV23-1 is treated as an ORF (open reading frame) with a function not yet certain. CDR3 in DNA: TGCGCCAGCAGTCAACGGCACAGGGAAATCGAAGCGTACTCTGGAAACACCATATATTTT. Translating gives CASSQRHREIEAYSGNTIYF.